This T cell receptor beta chain comes out of a study of Ad26.COV2.S vaccination and SARS-CoV-2 variants. Whole-study findings and limits: Analyses that measured TCR breadth and depth may have underestimated total T cell responses. Marked by substantial breadth, spike-specific CD8+ and CD4+ T cell responses were reportedly seen after vaccination. For non-spike TCRs, breadth in vaccine recipients resembled that in placebo recipients.

About this clone itself: The antigen is unknown.

Sequenced by immunoSEQ multiplex PCR; TCRdb stores in-frame clones only, minus some. This sample has roughly 380,000 clones; roughly nine tenths occur once, and the top ten carry about 3.8%. V shed 5 bases and J shed 5 bases, with 13 bases lying between them. Germline CDR1 and CDR2: PRHDT and FYEKMQ (reference sequence). The CDR3 contains 13 residues. The sample was peripheral blood, taken after recovery from COVID-19. The receptor was isolated from a human donor who had recovered from COVID-19. The chain uses TRBV13 and TRBJ2-7; possibly TRBD1 for D (5 bases). CDR3: CASSLRVSDEQYF. As DNA, the CDR3 is TGTGCCAGCAGCCTCAGGGTTTCGGACGAGCAGTACTTC.